Shown below are 14 T cell receptor beta chains from a single sample sequenced in a study of Graves' ophthalmopathy and Graves' hyperthyroidism. As the template, RNA transcripts were used to amplify TCR beta CDR3 regions. Second-round multiplex PCR came after first-round RT-PCR with HTBI primers. A single record per CDR3 protein comes from TCRdb applying MiXCR to the multiplex PCR reads. The sample lists some 400,000 distinct CDR3 sequences; about 18% were seen once. The sample consisted of peripheral blood. The receptors originated from a young woman with Graves' ophthalmopathy.

This clonotype has at least ten counts. The chain uses TRBV7-9 and TRBJ1-1; 12 bases are a match to TRBD1. The CDR3 length is 16 residues. Germline V lookup: CDR1 SEHNR, CDR2 FQNEAQ (reference sequence). Losses at the gene ends were 5 bases for V and 4 bases for J; bases not matched to a gene: 8. CDR3 nucleotide sequence: TGTGCCAGCAGCCCCGGGACAGGGGGCATCGTCACTGAAGCTTTCTTT. Residues: CASSPGTGGIVTEAFF. The entire variable domain, with the rest obtained from reference TRBV7-9 and TRBJ1-1, is as follows: DTGVSQNPRHKITKRGQNVTFRCDPISEHNRLYWYRQTLGQGPEFLTYFQNEAQLEKSRLLSDRFSAERPKGSFSTLEIQRTEQGDSAMYLCASSPGTGGIVTEAFFGQGTRLTVV.

This clonotype was counted once. A read error may explain this, as a much larger clone is one base away. The chain carries TRBV20-1 and TRBJ2-5, with TRBD1 identical over 8 bases. This CDR3 is 14 amino acids long. Germline CDR1 DFQATT, CDR2 SNEGSKA (reference sequence). The ends lost 4 bases at V and 5 bases at J; junction bases unmatched: 9. The CDR3 sequence: CSAKDRVEWETQYF. Here the CDR3 DNA reads TGCAGTGCTAAGGACAGGGTAGAGTGGGAGACCCAGTACTTC.

There are many counts of this clonotype. The V call is TRBV30, the J call TRBJ1-6, with D maybe TRBD1 (6 bases). V lost 5 bases to trimming and J lost 8 bases, with 13 bases between them. The CDR3 is 13 amino acids. CDR1 and CDR2 from the germline V gene are GTSNPN and SVGIG (reference sequence). The CDR3 loop is CAWGGNRDSPLHF. CDR3 sequence (DNA): TGTGCCTGGGGGGGGAACAGGGATTCACCCCTCCACTTT.

This clonotype was detected ten times or more. The chain couples TRBV6-5 to TRBJ1-1; D is unresolved. This CDR3 region has 11 residues. Germline values: CDR1 MNHEY, CDR2 SVGAGI. Trimming left V 0 bases short and J 6 bases short, with 2 bases between. The CDR3 loop reads CASSYSPEAFF. CDR3 sequence (DNA): TGTGCCAGCAGTTACTCGCCTGAAGCTTTCTTT.

This clonotype was seen at least ten times. V and J are TRBV28 and TRBJ2-7; perhaps TRBD1 as D (5 bases). Germline lookup yields CDR1 MDHEN and CDR2 SYDVKM. There are 12 residues in the CDR3. Trimming shortened V by 6 bases and J by 3 bases, and 9 bases separated the two germline ends. CDR3 sequence reads: CASRSDSYEQYF. In DNA, the CDR3 is TGTGCCAGCAGATCTGACAGCTACGAGCAGTACTTC.

This clonotype has at least ten counts. V is TRBV11-2 and J is TRBJ1-1; 7 bases map to TRBD1. There are 15 residues in the CDR3. Germline CDR1 SGHAT, CDR2 FQNNGV. Trimming removed 5 bases from V and 1 base from J; junction bases left unmatched: 7. CDR3: CASSHRTGGNTEAFF. The DNA for the CDR3 is TGTGCCAGCAGCCACCGGACAGGAGGGAACACTGAAGCTTTCTTT.

This clonotype was seen repeatedly, ten times or more. The chain joins TRBV28 to TRBJ1-5, with TRBD1 identical over 7 bases. The CDR3 spans 16 residues. V was clipped by 2 bases and J by 6 bases; unmatched bases: 10. Germline CDR1 reads MDHEN; CDR2 reads SYDVKM. The CDR3 loop reads CASSLARRGLGQPQHF. The DNA for the CDR3 is TGTGCCAGCAGTTTAGCCCGGAGGGGGCTCGGTCAGCCCCAGCATTTT.

This clonotype was observed many times. The rearrangement joins TRBV6-2 or TRBV6-3 to TRBJ2-6, with 9 bases identical to TRBD1. Germline V gene sequence: CDR1 MNHEY, CDR2 SVGEGT. CDR3 size: 18 residues. J gave up 0 bases and V 11 bases, and 14 bases lay outside the gene matches. The CDR3 loop is CASHPDRGKSSGANVLTF. CDR3 nucleotides: TGTGCCTCCCACCCGGACAGGGGAAAGAGCTCTGGGGCCAACGTCCTGACTTTC.

The J gene is TRBJ1-2, the V gene TRBV6-2 or TRBV6-3; TRBD1 is a possible D gene (5 bases). The V gene lost 11 bases and the J gene lost 3 bases, with 19 bases spanning the gap. CDR1 MNHEY and CDR2 SVGEGT come from the germline V gene. The CDR3 loop spans 14 amino acids. The CDR3 spells CAGQDLRGDYGYTF. CDR3 sequence (DNA): TGTGCCGGACAAGACCTACGGGGCGACTATGGCTACACCTTC.

The CDR3 reads CATSKANYGYTF. The CDR3 DNA follows: TGTGCCACCAGCAAGGCTAACTATGGCTACACCTTC. The rearrangement joins TRBV15 to TRBJ1-2; no clear D gene. V lost 4 bases to trimming and J lost 0 bases, with 3 bases between them. Germline assignment: CDR1 LNHNV and CDR2 YYDKDF (reference sequence). CDR3 length: 12 amino acids.

This clonotype has at least ten counts. The V call is TRBV20-1, the J call TRBJ1-2; D may be TRBD1 (6 bases). From germline, CDR1 is DFQATT and CDR2 SNEGSKA (reference sequence). Trimming took off 5 bases at V and 4 bases at J, with 14 bases between the two ends. The CDR3 is made up of 13 amino acids. The DNA for the CDR3 is TGCAGTGCTTTTACGGACAGAGCCTATGGCTACACCTTC. It yields the protein CSAFTDRAYGYTF.

This clonotype occurred many times. J is TRBJ2-4 and V is TRBV28; D tentatively reads TRBD1 or TRBD2 (6 bases each). CDR3 length: 15 amino acids. Germline assignment: CDR1 MDHEN and CDR2 SYDVKM. V was trimmed by 3 bases and J by 4 bases, leaving 13 bases between them. The CDR3 is CASSFRRGAKNIQYF. CDR3 coding DNA: TGTGCCAGCAGTTTTAGGAGGGGGGCAAAAAACATTCAGTACTTC.

This clonotype has ten or more counts. The chain is built from TRBV6-2 or TRBV6-3 and TRBJ2-5, with 7 nucleotides matching TRBD2. Germline assignment: CDR1 MNHEY and CDR2 SVGEGT. V lost 6 bases and J lost 3; bases outside the gene matches: 10. The CDR3 extends over 15 amino acids. Here the CDR3 DNA reads TGTGCCAGCAGCTCCCACACCGCGGGGGAAGAGACCCAGTACTTC. As protein: CASSSHTAGEETQYF.

This clonotype has at least ten counts. The rearrangement uses TRBV19 and TRBJ1-5, with 8 positions matching TRBD1. CDR1 LNHDA and CDR2 SQIVND come from the germline V gene (reference sequence). The V segment lost 2 bases and the J segment 2 bases; nucleotides outside the gene matches: 2. The CDR3 spans 15 residues. CDR3 in amino acids: CASSIMTGGNQPQHF. The CDR3 DNA follows: TGTGCCAGTAGTATAATGACAGGGGGCAATCAGCCCCAGCATTTT.